The 20 T cell receptor beta chains in this list originate from one sample, sequenced in a study of CD8+CD57+ T cells in acquired aplastic anemia. Profiling that covered TCR beta VDJ and CDR3 relied on genomic DNA as its template. Via MiXCR, TCRdb re-called the reads, giving one row per CDR3 protein. The profile shows fewer than 150,000 distinct CDR3 sequences, about 48% of them singletons. The sequenced material came from sorted CD4+, CD8+, or CD8+CD57+ T cells (not recorded which) from PBMCs. These receptors were taken from a human donor in good health, serving as a control.

In this sample, this clonotype turned up many times. The rearrangement uses TRBV2 and TRBJ1-1; no clear D. Germline CDR1 and CDR2: SNHLY and FYNNEI. There are 14 residues in the CDR3. V lost 7 bases and J 1 base, leaving 13 bases between the germline ends. CDR3 in DNA: TGTGCCAGCATCCCAATGGGGTGGAACACTGAAGCTTTCTTT. This gives the protein CASIPMGWNTEAFF.

This chain joins TRBV6-4 and TRBJ1-1; 7 bases align to TRBD1. V lost 7 bases and J lost 3; bases outside the gene matches: 11. The V gene's germline CDR1 is MRHNA and CDR2 SNTAGT. This CDR3 has 15 amino acids. This CDR3 is CASTTDRWSDTEAFF. CDR3 nucleotide sequence: TGTGCCAGCACGACGGACAGGTGGTCGGACACTGAAGCTTTCTTT.

This clonotype was picked up many times. V and J are TRBV5-1 and TRBJ2-3, with TRBD2 identical over 9 bases. The CDR3 spans 16 residues. The V and J ends lost 3 bases and 3 bases, in that order; junction bases with no gene match: 8. The germline CDR1 and CDR2 sequences are SGHRS and YFSETQ. The chain's CDR3 is CASSSGAGGKTDTQYF. The CDR3 coding sequence is TGCGCCAGCAGCTCAGGGGCGGGGGGGAAAACAGATACGCAGTATTTT. Based on the CDR3 plus reference TRBV5-1 and TRBJ2-3, the full variable domain is KAGVTQTPRYLIKTRGQQVTLSCSPISGHRSVSWYQQTPGQGLQFLFEYFSETQRNKGNFPGRFSGRQFSNSRSEMNVSTLELGDSALYLCASSSGAGGKTDTQYFGPGTRLTVL.

This clonotype was counted a few times. The J gene is TRBJ1-2, the V gene TRBV7-9; no definite D call. The CDR3 has 13 amino acids. Trimming pared 3 bases from V and 1 base from J, leaving 6 bases between. CDR1 SEHNR and CDR2 FQNEAQ come from the germline V gene (reference sequence). The CDR3 DNA reads TGTGCCAGCAGCTTTCTGTATAACTATGGCTACACCTTC. It specifies CASSFLYNYGYTF.

The gene calls are TRBV11-2 and TRBJ2-5, with TRBD1 matching 8 bases. The CDR3 sequence is 14 residues long. Germline CDR1 reads SGHAT; CDR2 reads FQNNGV. V lost 6 bases to trimming and J lost 4 bases; unmatched junction nucleotides: 7. CDR3 sequence reads: CASRPLQGVETQYF. CDR3 coding DNA: TGTGCCAGCAGACCATTACAGGGGGTAGAGACCCAGTACTTC.

By proportion, this clonotype is medium-sized (0.01 to 0.1%). The chain has TRBV29-1 and TRBJ2-5; TRBD1 aligns across 7 bases. J was trimmed by 4 bases and V by 3 bases; bases with no gene match: 2. The V gene's germline CDR1 is SQVTM and CDR2 ANQGSEA. This CDR3 comprises 12 residues. The CDR3: CSVEHRGETQYF. In DNA form, the CDR3 reads TGCAGCGTTGAGCACAGGGGAGAGACCCAGTACTTC.

There are a few counts of this clonotype. Since a much larger clone is just one base distant, this may be a read error. J is TRBJ2-5 and V is TRBV6-4; D remains ambiguous. CDR3 size: 16 residues. Trimming cost V 4 bases and J 0 bases, with 15 bases left between them. Germline loops: CDR1 MRHNA, CDR2 SNTAGT. The CDR3 region is CASSGSRPSHQETQYF. CDR3 sequence (DNA): TGTGCCAGCAGTGGCTCTAGGCCTAGTCACCAAGAGACCCAGTACTTC.

This chain uses TRBV19 with TRBJ2-7, with D perhaps TRBD1 (6 bases). The germline V gene encodes CDR1 LNHDA and CDR2 SQIVND (reference sequence). V was clipped by 3 bases and J by 0 bases, with 15 bases between them. CDR3 length: 16 amino acids. CDR3 coding DNA: TGTGCCAGTAGTATCAAACTACCGGACAGCTCCTACGAGCAGTACTTC. It specifies CASSIKLPDSSYEQYF.

This clonotype was detected only once. At one boundary the junction diverges from the germline segment, which might be a read error. The V call is TRBV2, the J call TRBJ2-5; 7 positions agree with TRBD1. The germline CDR1 and CDR2 sequences are SNHLY and FYNNEI. The CDR3 spans 14 residues. For the CDR3, the DNA is TGCGCCAGCAGCATAGGGGACAGCCAAGAGACCCAGTACTTC. Translation gives CASSIGDSQETQYF. Together with reference TRBV2 and TRBJ2-5, the CDR3 gives the full variable domain: EPEVTQTPSHQVTQMGQEVILRCVPISNHLYFYWYRQILGQKVEFLVSFYNNEISEKSEIFDDQFSVERPDGSNFTLKIRSTKLEDSAMYFCASSIGDSQETQYFGPGTRLLVL.

The chain recombines TRBV12-5 with TRBJ2-1, with 7 bases identical to TRBD1. Germline V lookup: CDR1 LGHNT, CDR2 FRNRAP. The CDR3 spans 14 residues. Trimming cost V 6 bases and J 9 bases; bases outside gene matches: 11. This CDR3 is CASGVAGGKGEQFF. CDR3 DNA sequence: TGTGCTAGTGGGGTCGCAGGGGGTAAAGGTGAGCAGTTCTTC. The full variable domain, its missing parts supplied by reference TRBV12-5 and TRBJ2-1, is DARVTQTPRHKVTEMGQEVTMRCQPILGHNTVFWYRQTMMQGLELLAYFRNRAPLDDSGMPKDRFSAEMPDATLATLKIQPSEPRDSAVYFCASGVAGGKGEQFFGPGTRLTVL.

This CDR3 is CATSDRVYSPLHF. In DNA form, the CDR3 reads TGTGCCACGTCGGACAGGGTATATTCACCCCTCCACTTT. The chain has TRBV10-3 and TRBJ1-6; TRBD1 aligns across 8 bases. Germline loops: CDR1 ENHRY, CDR2 SYGVKD. CDR3 length: 13 amino acids. The junction had 7 bases not matched to a gene; V was cut back by 10 bases and J by 8 bases.

This clonotype was seen ten or more times. The rearrangement joins TRBV6-5 to TRBJ1-2; no definite D call. Germline V lookup: CDR1 MNHEY, CDR2 SVGAGI. The CDR3 covers 15 residues. V gave up 0 bases and J gave up 4 bases, with 12 bases separating them. The CDR3 bases are TGTGCCAGCAGTTACTCACTCCGCGCAAGCTATGGCTACACCTTC. Its protein is CASSYSLRASYGYTF.

This clonotype was counted ten times or more. This sequence joins TRBV30 and TRBJ1-2, with D tentatively TRBD1 (5 bases). Per germline, CDR1 GTSNPN and CDR2 SVGIG (reference sequence). The CDR3 is 13 residues long. Trimming removed 4 bases at V and 7 bases at J, with 16 bases between. The CDR3 nucleotides read TGTGCCTGGACGGGGGTGGGTGGGGCTGGCTACACCTTC. This gives the protein CAWTGVGGAGYTF.

The rearrangement joins TRBV6-2 or TRBV6-3 to TRBJ2-7; TRBD1 might be the D (5 bases). V shed 6 bases and J shed 1 base, with 10 bases lying between them. Germline V gene lookup returns CDR1 MNHEY and CDR2 SVGEGT. The CDR3 has 13 residues. In nucleotides, the CDR3 is TGTGCCAGCAGCTACGGACATTCCTACGAGCAGTACTTC. This sequence encodes CASSYGHSYEQYF.

The rearrangement joins TRBV20-1 to TRBJ2-1; D is unclear. CDR3 length equals 11 residues. The germline V gene has CDR1 DFQATT and CDR2 SNEGSKA (reference sequence). V was shortened by 0 bases and J by 3 bases, with 0 bases between the two germline ends. The CDR3 sequence: CSARDYNEQFF. CDR3 sequence (DNA): TGCAGTGCTAGAGACTACAATGAGCAGTTCTTC.

The chain couples TRBV29-1 to TRBJ2-3; D is uncertain. Germline V lookup: CDR1 SQVTM, CDR2 ANQGSEA. The CDR3 loop spans 13 amino acids. V dropped 2 bases and J dropped 6 bases, with 12 bases sitting between them. CDR3 DNA sequence: TGCAGCGTTGAACACAACCAGAAGGATACGCAGTATTTT. Amino acids: CSVEHNQKDTQYF.

This clonotype was seen many times. The rearrangement links TRBV20-1 to TRBJ2-3; 10 bases are shared with TRBD2. Losses at the gene ends were 4 bases for V and 1 base for J; bases not matched to a gene: 14. CDR3 length: 18 amino acids. The germline CDR1 and CDR2 sequences are DFQATT and SNEGSKA (reference sequence). This CDR3 reads CSATPASGGGVGTDTQYF. In DNA, the CDR3 is TGCAGTGCTACGCCAGCTAGCGGGGGCGGGGTTGGCACAGATACGCAGTATTTT.

The chain has TRBV9 and TRBJ2-7, with D possibly matching TRBD2 (7 bases). Trimming removed 0 bases at V and 7 bases at J, with 11 bases between. The CDR3 loop spans 13 amino acids. CDR1 is SGDLS and CDR2 is YYNGEE in the germline V gene. The CDR3 DNA follows: TGTGCCAGCAGCGTAGCCAGGGGAGGGGAGCAGTACTTC. This encodes CASSVARGGEQYF.

Points on this clonotype: A junction boundary mismatches the germline segment, possibly from a read error. The chain's CDR3 is CASSYPGEQYF. The CDR3 DNA follows: TGTGCCAGCAGTTATCCGGGCGAACAGTACTTC. The chain combines TRBV10-3 with TRBJ2-7, with D uncertain. CDR3 size: 11 residues. From germline, CDR1 is ENHRY and CDR2 SYGVKD.

The rearrangement links TRBV20-1 to TRBJ1-1; D gene ambiguous. CDR3 length equals 11 residues. Germline lookup yields CDR1 DFQATT and CDR2 SNEGSKA (reference sequence). Trimming took 3 bases from V and 6 from J, leaving 8 bases between them. Here the CDR3 reads CSARVRAEAFF. CDR3 DNA: TGCAGTGCTAGGGTTCGCGCTGAAGCTTTCTTT.